The 32 T cell receptor beta chains reported below all come from one sample, sequenced in a study of cytomegalovirus exposure and HLA in healthy donors. PCR primers comprised 60 Vbeta and 13 Jbeta primers. The data were produced by immunoSEQ multiplex PCR, yet TCRdb's version contains in-frame clones alone and is incomplete. The table has about 55,000 clones, around 78% seen once. Source material: PBMCs. The source of these receptors is a female donor in good health and CMV-seronegative.

V is TRBV10-3 and J is TRBJ2-7; possibly TRBD2 for D (7 bases). Trimming took 8 bases from V and 7 from J, leaving 18 bases between them. The CDR3 is made up of 13 amino acids. CDR1 and CDR2 (germline): ENHRY, SYGVKD. CDR3 nucleotides: TGTGCCATCTGGGGTGGGGGGGCCGGAGAGCAGTACTTC. Translating gives CAIWGGGAGEQYF.

V is TRBV7-2 and J is TRBJ2-5; D unclear. There are 14 residues in the CDR3. Trimming removed 0 bases at V and 5 bases at J, with 10 bases between. CDR1 is SGHTA and CDR2 is FQGNSA in the germline V gene. The CDR3 nucleotides read TGTGCCAGCAGCTTAGCGGGTGGCGGTGAGACCCAGTACTTC. As protein: CASSLAGGGETQYF. Full variable domain (rest looked up from reference TRBV7-2 and TRBJ2-5): GAGVSQSPSNKVTEKGKDVELRCDPISGHTALYWYRQSLGQGLEFLIYFQGNSAPDKSGLPSDRFSAERTGGSVSTLTIQRTQQEDSAVYLCASSLAGGGETQYFGPGTRLLVL.

J is TRBJ2-6 and V is TRBV7-6; 8 bases map to TRBD2. There are 20 residues in the CDR3. Germline trimming cut 1 base from V and 4 bases from J; bases unmatched to any gene: 15. Germline V gene data show CDR1 as SGHVS and CDR2 as FNYEAQ. CDR3 in DNA: TGTGCCAGCAGCTTAGGTTGGAAGGCGGGGGGCTCCGAGGGGGCCAACGTCCTGACTTTC. It encodes CASSLGWKAGGSEGANVLTF.

The chain has TRBV6-6 and TRBJ2-2; D gene unclear. The CDR3 runs 15 residues. Germline lookup yields CDR1 MNHNY and CDR2 SVGAGI (reference sequence). Trimming took off 2 bases at V and 4 bases at J, with 11 bases between the two ends. DNA for the CDR3: TGTGCCAGCAGTTACATCCAGTCTGGCACCGGGGAGCTGTTTTTT. It translates to CASSYIQSGTGELFF.

This clone was seen a handful of times. The V gene is TRBV7-9, the J gene TRBJ1-1; 7 bases are a match to TRBD1. The V gene's germline CDR1 is SEHNR and CDR2 FQNEAQ (reference sequence). This CDR3 region has 12 residues. Trimming removed 5 bases from V and 10 bases from J; junction bases left unmatched: 7. CDR3 DNA sequence: TGTGCCAGCAGCCCTGGGACAGCCGGAGCTTTCTTT. This encodes CASSPGTAGAFF.

J is TRBJ1-1 and V is TRBV14; possible D gene TRBD1, 6 bases. Between the trimmed V and J ends, which lost 4 bases and 10 bases, there was a span of 19 bases. Looked up from germline, CDR1 is SGHDN and CDR2 is FVKESK. This CDR3 spans 14 amino acids. CDR3 coding DNA: TGTGCCAGCAGCCCGTTGGGGGCCGAATATGTAGCTTTCTTT. Amino acid sequence: CASSPLGAEYVAFF.

The chain couples TRBV2 to TRBJ2-7; 7 nucleotides line up with TRBD1. The germline gives CDR1 SNHLY, CDR2 FYNNEI. Losses at the gene ends were 6 bases for V and 7 bases for J; bases not matched to a gene: 15. CDR3 length: 15 residues. CDR3 sequence (DNA): TGTGCCAGCAGCGAGCGACAGGGATACCCTGGTGAGCAGTACTTC. It codes for CASSERQGYPGEQYF.

This clone appeared a single time. The rearrangement links TRBV9 to TRBJ1-1; no clear D. CDR1 is SGDLS, CDR2 YYNGEE, per germline. The V and J ends lost 0 bases and 8 bases respectively, with 11 bases between them. CDR3 size: 13 residues. CDR3 sequence (DNA): TGTGCCAGCAGCGTAGCGGGGTTTACGGAAGCTTTCTTT. Its protein is CASSVAGFTEAFF. The whole variable domain, remainder taken from reference TRBV9 and TRBJ1-1, is DSGVTQTPKHLITATGQRVTLRCSPRSGDLSVYWYQQSLDQGLQFLIQYYNGEERAKGNILERFSAQQFPDLHSELNLSSLELGDSALYFCASSVAGFTEAFFGQGTRLTVV.

The chain links TRBV18 to TRBJ2-2; D might be TRBD1 (5 bases). CDR3 length: 15 residues. Germline V CDR1 and CDR2: KGHSH, LQKENI. V lost 3 bases to trimming and J lost 3 bases, with 11 bases between them. The CDR3 bases are TGTGCCAGCTCACCCCGACAGACCGACACCGGGGAGCTGTTTTTT. As protein: CASSPRQTDTGELFF.

V gene TRBV18 combines with J gene TRBJ1-1; D call uncertain. Deletions cut 6 bases from V and 0 bases from J, with 11 bases between. The CDR3 runs to 14 residues. The germline V gene encodes CDR1 KGHSH and CDR2 LQKENI. The CDR3 sequence is CASSSTQMNTEAFF. In DNA form, the CDR3 reads TGTGCCAGCTCCTCGACACAAATGAACACTGAAGCTTTCTTT.

The genes are TRBV7-9 and TRBJ2-7, with D tentatively TRBD1 (5 bases). Germline V CDR1 and CDR2: SEHNR, FQNEAQ (reference sequence). This CDR3 contains 12 residues. With 2 bases removed from V and 5 bases from J, the gap between germline ends came to 7 bases. The CDR3 spells CASSLQGNEQYF. The CDR3 DNA is TGTGCCAGCAGCTTACAGGGAAACGAGCAGTACTTC. Complete variable domain (other parts from reference TRBV7-9 and TRBJ2-7): DTGVSQNPRHKITKRGQNVTFRCDPISEHNRLYWYRQTLGQGPEFLTYFQNEAQLEKSRLLSDRFSAERPKGSFSTLEIQRTEQGDSAMYLCASSLQGNEQYFGPGTRLTVT.

The V gene is TRBV27, the J gene TRBJ1-6; 7 nucleotides agree with TRBD1. The CDR3 runs to 14 residues. Trimming took 4 bases from V and 7 from J; bases not matched to a gene: 4. Germline assignment: CDR1 MNHEY and CDR2 SMNVEV (reference sequence). The CDR3 sequence is CASSSDRRNSPLHF. The CDR3 DNA reads as TGTGCCAGCAGTTCGGACAGGAGGAATTCACCCCTCCACTTT.

The chain recombines TRBV29-1 with TRBJ1-4; unclear D gene. Germline V gene data show CDR1 as SQVTM and CDR2 as ANQGSEA. This CDR3 is built from 14 residues. The V end was cut by 5 bases, the J end by 0 bases, with 10 bases between. The CDR3 loop reads CSVSGVATNEKLFF. The CDR3 DNA sequence: TGCAGCGTTTCCGGGGTCGCAACTAATGAAAAACTGTTTTTT.

V usage is TRBV19 and J usage is TRBJ1-1; the D gene is possibly TRBD1 (5 bases). CDR3 size: 15 residues. The germline V gene encodes CDR1 LNHDA and CDR2 SQIVND (reference sequence). Trimming cost V 3 bases and J 3 bases, with 14 bases left between them. The CDR3 is CASSIRGAGDTEAFF. CDR3 nucleotides: TGTGCCAGTAGTATTAGAGGCGCGGGGGACACTGAAGCTTTCTTT.

This clone was seen only once. The rearrangement uses TRBV11-2 and TRBJ2-1; 9 bases align to TRBD2. Germline V gives CDR1 SGHAT, CDR2 FQNNGV. J lost 1 base, V lost 6 bases, and 7 bases had no gene match. This CDR3 spans 16 amino acids. For the CDR3, the DNA is TGTGCCAGCAGTTCACTGCGGGGGGGGTCCTACAATGAGCAGTTCTTC. Encoded protein: CASSSLRGGSYNEQFF. The full variable domain, rest sourced from reference TRBV11-2 and TRBJ2-1, is EAGVAQSPRYKIIEKRQSVAFWCNPISGHATLYWYQQILGQGPKLLIQFQNNGVVDDSQLPKDRFSAERLKGVDSTLKIQPAKLEDSAVYLCASSSLRGGSYNEQFFGPGTRLTVL.

This clone has only a few counts. V and J are TRBV5-6 and TRBJ1-3, with a weak D call TRBD1 (5 bases). The CDR3 has 15 amino acids. Germline assignment: CDR1 SGHDT and CDR2 YYEEEE. With 1 base removed from V and 3 bases from J, the gap between germline ends came to 11 bases. CDR3 nucleotides: TGTGCCAGCAGCTTGACTCAGACAGTTGGAAACACCATATATTTT. It translates to CASSLTQTVGNTIYF.

The rearrangement uses TRBV27 and TRBJ2-3, with TRBD2 matching 7 bases. The trim removed 2 bases at V and 0 bases at J, leaving 8 bases unmatched. This CDR3 is built from 17 residues. Germline V gene lookup returns CDR1 MNHEY and CDR2 SMNVEV (reference sequence). In DNA, the CDR3 is TGTGCCAGCAGTTTAAAGGTACCTAGCGGCAGCACAGATACGCAGTATTTT. It encodes CASSLKVPSGSTDTQYF.

This chain joins TRBV6-5 and TRBJ1-6, with 7 bases fitting TRBD1. Germline trimming cut 8 bases from V and 9 bases from J; bases unmatched to any gene: 13. This CDR3 contains 15 residues. From germline, CDR1 is MNHEY and CDR2 SVGAGI. The CDR3 is CASAYSTGTGSPLHF. The DNA for the CDR3 is TGTGCCAGCGCGTACTCGACAGGGACCGGTTCACCCCTCCACTTT.

The CDR3 coding sequence is TGTGCCAGCAGTGAAGCTGGACACAGGGGGTGGGACTATGGCTACACCTTC. It yields the protein CASSEAGHRGWDYGYTF. The chain joins TRBV6-1 to TRBJ1-2; TRBD1 matches at 8 bases. Trimming cost V 0 bases and J 3 bases; bases outside gene matches: 9. CDR1 MNHNS and CDR2 SASEGT come from the germline V gene. The CDR3 is made up of 17 amino acids.

This chain links TRBV4-3 with TRBJ2-2; 7 bases fit TRBD2. V lost 1 base to trimming and J lost 6 bases; unmatched junction nucleotides: 11. This CDR3 spans 17 amino acids. CDR1 and CDR2 from the germline V gene are LGHNA and YSLEER. The CDR3 DNA follows: TGCGCCAGCAGCCAAGTCGGGGGGACCTGGGGTCCCGGGGAGCTGTTTTTT. Residues: CASSQVGGTWGPGELFF.

The chain combines TRBV29-1 with TRBJ2-2, with no clear D. Trimming took off 7 bases at V and 6 bases at J, with 9 bases between the two ends. The germline V gene has CDR1 SQVTM and CDR2 ANQGSEA. The CDR3 length is 11 residues. The CDR3 protein is CSAGSSGELFF. As DNA, the CDR3 is TGCAGCGCCGGGTCCTCCGGGGAGCTGTTTTTT.

The V and J genes are TRBV6-1 and TRBJ1-6, with D perhaps matching TRBD1 (6 bases). The CDR3 is 17 residues long. Trimming took 4 bases from V and 5 from J, leaving 18 bases between them. Germline V gives CDR1 MNHNS, CDR2 SASEGT. The CDR3, as DNA: TGTGCCAGCAGTGTACAACTCAGGGGCTCTGATAATTCACCCCTCCACTTT. This sequence encodes CASSVQLRGSDNSPLHF.

This clone was counted only a few times. The rearrangement joins TRBV6-5 to TRBJ2-5; 8 bases are a match to TRBD2. This CDR3 contains 15 residues. Per the germline V gene, CDR1 is MNHEY and CDR2 is SVGAGI. The V and J ends lost 5 bases and 5 bases, in that order; junction bases with no gene match: 10. Here the CDR3 reads CASSPLGRVGETQYF. CDR3 bases: TGTGCCAGCAGTCCCCTCGGGAGGGTGGGCGAGACCCAGTACTTC.

The sample holds one count of this clone. The V and J genes are TRBV18 and TRBJ1-5; D is possibly TRBD1 (6 bases). Trimming cost V 3 bases and J 5 bases, with 11 bases left between them. This CDR3 is built from 14 residues. The germline CDR1 and CDR2 sequences are KGHSH and LQKENI. The CDR3 nucleotides are TGTGCCAGCTCACCTCTAGGGGGTGATCAGCCCCAGCATTTT. Translation: CASSPLGGDQPQHF.

V is TRBV5-6 and J is TRBJ2-1; D gene uncertain. The germline CDR1 and CDR2 sequences are SGHDT and YYEEEE. The CDR3 runs to 14 residues. The V end lost 4 bases, the J end lost 3 bases, and 11 bases lay between the germline ends. Here the CDR3 DNA reads TGTGCCAGCAGCGAGGCAGCACTCTACAATGAGCAGTTCTTC. The encoded protein is CASSEAALYNEQFF.

The chain joins TRBV5-1 to TRBJ2-3; D might be TRBD2 (5 bases). The CDR3 has 13 residues. Between the trimmed V and J ends, which lost 4 bases and 0 bases, there was a span of 6 bases. Germline V lookup: CDR1 SGHRS, CDR2 YFSETQ. CDR3 protein: CASSGGSTDTQYF. CDR3 coding DNA: TGCGCCAGCAGCGGAGGAAGCACAGATACGCAGTATTTT.

This sequence joins TRBV18 and TRBJ2-5; perhaps TRBD1 as D (5 bases). This CDR3 is built from 16 residues. V dropped 0 bases and J dropped 7 bases, with 18 bases sitting between them. The germline V gene has CDR1 KGHSH and CDR2 LQKENI. CDR3 residues: CASSPPTPAQQGTQYF. CDR3 bases: TGTGCCAGCTCACCACCGACCCCAGCACAGCAGGGGACCCAGTACTTC.

This rearrangement joins TRBV5-1 to TRBJ1-2; D remains ambiguous. The CDR3 consists of 12 residues. CDR1 and CDR2 (germline): SGHRS, YFSETQ. V was pared by 4 bases and J by 8 bases, with 12 bases between. This CDR3 is CASSRPGQGYTF. CDR3 DNA sequence: TGCGCCAGCAGCAGGCCAGGTCAGGGCTACACCTTC.

In its sample, this clone was seen once. The chain carries TRBV19 and TRBJ1-2; 8 nucleotides match TRBD1. Germline lookup yields CDR1 LNHDA and CDR2 SQIVND (reference sequence). This CDR3 comprises 15 residues. The CDR3 sequence is CAGRTGSDRLGGYTF. The CDR3 DNA follows: TGTGCTGGCCGGACAGGGAGTGACAGGCTCGGCGGCTACACCTTC.

This chain joins TRBV19 and TRBJ2-1, with 9 bases fitting TRBD2. This CDR3 spans 16 amino acids. The V and J ends lost 4 bases and 2 bases, in that order; junction bases with no gene match: 6. CDR1 LNHDA and CDR2 SQIVND come from the germline V gene (reference sequence). The CDR3 sequence: CASSKASGTTYNEQFF. CDR3 nucleotides: TGTGCCAGTAGTAAGGCTAGCGGGACCACCTACAATGAGCAGTTCTTC. Using reference TRBV19 and TRBJ2-1 for the parts outside the CDR3, the full variable domain is DGGITQSPKYLFRKEGQNVTLSCEQNLNHDAMYWYRQDPGQGLRLIYYSQIVNDFQKGDIAEGYSVSREKKESFPLTVTSAQKNPTAFYLCASSKASGTTYNEQFFGPGTRLTVL.

The genes are TRBV7-2 and TRBJ2-5, with D hard to call. The germline V gene encodes CDR1 SGHTA and CDR2 FQGNSA. V dropped 4 bases and J dropped 5 bases, with 5 bases sitting between them. The CDR3 has 11 residues. The CDR3 region is CASSSRETQYF. The CDR3 DNA sequence: TGTGCCAGCAGCTCCCGGGAGACCCAGTACTTC. Looking up the rest from reference TRBV7-2 and TRBJ2-5 gives the full variable domain: GAGVSQSPSNKVTEKGKDVELRCDPISGHTALYWYRQSLGQGLEFLIYFQGNSAPDKSGLPSDRFSAERTGGSVSTLTIQRTQQEDSAVYLCASSSRETQYFGPGTRLLVL.

The V gene is TRBV5-4, the J gene TRBJ1-2; 11 nucleotides agree with TRBD1. Germline CDR1 SGHNT, CDR2 YYREEE (reference sequence). Unmatched junction bases numbered 4, after V lost 4 bases and J lost 8 bases. The CDR3 consists of 13 residues. Here the CDR3 DNA reads TGTGCCAGCAGCCAGGACAGGGGGCGGGGCTACACCTTC. Residues: CASSQDRGRGYTF.